Sequencing of this TCR beta chain was carried out in a study of shared clonotypes between healthy human individuals. On this clone: The antigen remains undetermined.

Losses at the gene ends were 1 base for V and 6 bases for J; bases not matched to a gene: 2. This CDR3 comprises 14 residues. CDR1 MNHEY and CDR2 SVGAGI come from the germline V gene. General study points: It was observed that 4% to 6% of naive CD4 clonotypes were shared across several donors. The four-donor shared clonotypes exceeded non-shared clonotypes in generation probability, with non-shared ones scoring lower.

The material for each subset, its genomic DNA, was split evenly across several immunoSEQ plates. Clones were sequenced by immunoSEQ multiplex PCR, and TCRdb holds only the in-frame ones, with some missing. The data hold roughly 2.2 million clones, with over 90% observed a single time. V usage is TRBV6-5 and J usage is TRBJ2-3; 9 bases fit TRBD1. The sequenced material came from naive CD4+ T cells from PBMCs. Subset described: CD45RA+ positively selected. This receptor was identified in a man between 18 and 35 years old in good health. Some clones in this sample may be carry-over from other donors' samples. The CDR3 DNA is TGTGCCAGCAGTTACTGGGACAGGGCGGATACGCAGTATTTT. Translation: CASSYWDRADTQYF.